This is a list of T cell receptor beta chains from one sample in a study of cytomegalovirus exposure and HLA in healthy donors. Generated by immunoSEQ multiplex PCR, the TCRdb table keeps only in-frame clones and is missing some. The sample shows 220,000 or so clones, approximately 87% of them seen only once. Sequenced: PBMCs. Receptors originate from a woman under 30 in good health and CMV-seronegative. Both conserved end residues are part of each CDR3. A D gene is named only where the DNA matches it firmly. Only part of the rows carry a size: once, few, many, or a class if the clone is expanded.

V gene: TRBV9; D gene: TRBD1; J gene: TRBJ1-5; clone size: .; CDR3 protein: CASSLTGDDQPQHF; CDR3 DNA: TGTGCCAGCAGCCTTACAGGGGACGATCAGCCCCAGCATTTT
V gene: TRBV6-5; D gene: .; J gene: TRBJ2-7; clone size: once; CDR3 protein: CATRAGGEQYF; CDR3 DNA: TGTGCCACGAGGGCCGGGGGTGAGCAGTACTTC
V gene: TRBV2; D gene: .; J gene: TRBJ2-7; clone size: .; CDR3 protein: CASRRPEGAIIYEQYF; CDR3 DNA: TGTGCCAGCAGACGACCTGAGGGCGCGATCATATACGAGCAGTACTTC
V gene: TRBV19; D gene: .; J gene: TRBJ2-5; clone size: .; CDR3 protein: CASSTRGETQYF; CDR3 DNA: TGTGCCAGTAGTACGAGGGGAGAGACCCAGTACTTC
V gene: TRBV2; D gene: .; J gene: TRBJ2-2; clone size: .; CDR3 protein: CASSHQDREGGELFF; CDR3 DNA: TGTGCCAGCAGTCACCAGGACAGGGAGGGCGGGGAGCTGTTTTTT
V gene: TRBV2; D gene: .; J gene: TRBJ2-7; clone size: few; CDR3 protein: CASSEVGGTVKIYQQYF; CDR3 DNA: TGTGCCAGCAGTGAAGTTGGCGGGACTGTCAAAATCTACCAGCAGTACTTC
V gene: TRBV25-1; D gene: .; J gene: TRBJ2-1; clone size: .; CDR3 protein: CASSEGDEQFF; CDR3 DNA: TGTGCCAGCAGTGAGGGGGATGAGCAGTTCTTC
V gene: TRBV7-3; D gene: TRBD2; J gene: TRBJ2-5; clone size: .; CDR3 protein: CASAGGSGETQYF; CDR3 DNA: TGTGCCAGCGCGGGAGGGTCGGGGGAGACCCAGTACTTC
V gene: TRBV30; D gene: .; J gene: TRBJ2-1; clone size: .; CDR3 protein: CAWSVTSSYNEQFF; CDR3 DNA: TGTGCCTGGAGTGTAACGAGCTCCTACAATGAGCAGTTCTTC
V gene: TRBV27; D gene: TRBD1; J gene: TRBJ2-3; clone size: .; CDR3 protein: CASTSRGTGQGDTQYF; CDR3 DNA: TGTGCCAGCACCTCGAGGGGGACAGGGCAAGGAGATACGCAGTATTTT
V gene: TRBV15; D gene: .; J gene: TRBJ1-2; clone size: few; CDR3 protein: CATSRVGGTYTNYGYTF; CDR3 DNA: TGTGCCACCAGCAGAGTGGGAGGAACATATACTAACTATGGCTACACCTTC
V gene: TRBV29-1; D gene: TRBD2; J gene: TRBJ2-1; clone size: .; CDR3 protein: CSVDRDYLFGSHQFF; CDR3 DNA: TGCAGCGTGGACCGGGACTATTTGTTTGGGTCTCATCAGTTCTTC
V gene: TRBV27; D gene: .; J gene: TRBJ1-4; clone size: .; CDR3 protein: CASSSLGTNEKLFF; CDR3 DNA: TGTGCCAGCAGTTCCCTAGGAACTAATGAAAAACTGTTTTTT
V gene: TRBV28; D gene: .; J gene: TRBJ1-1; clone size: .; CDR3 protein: CASSLWSGGTEAFF; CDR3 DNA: TGTGCCAGCAGTTTATGGAGCGGAGGGACTGAAGCTTTCTTT
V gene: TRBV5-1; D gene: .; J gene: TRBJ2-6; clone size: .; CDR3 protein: CASSLGGTGANVLTF; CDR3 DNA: TGCGCCAGCAGCTTGGGAGGGACTGGGGCCAACGTCCTGACTTTC
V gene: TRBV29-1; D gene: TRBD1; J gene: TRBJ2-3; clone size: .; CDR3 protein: CSVPGQGRGTQYF; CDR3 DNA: TGCAGCGTACCCGGACAGGGCCGAGGAACGCAGTATTTT
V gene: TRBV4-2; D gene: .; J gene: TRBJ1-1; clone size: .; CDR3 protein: CASSQGSEAFF; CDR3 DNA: TGTGCCAGCAGCCAAGGGAGTGAAGCTTTCTTT
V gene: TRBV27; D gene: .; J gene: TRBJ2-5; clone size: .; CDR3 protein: CASSFGTSQETQYF; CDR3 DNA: TGTGCCAGCAGTTTCGGGACTTCCCAAGAGACCCAGTACTTC
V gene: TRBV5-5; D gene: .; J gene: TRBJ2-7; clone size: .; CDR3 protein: CASSWDGAYEQYF; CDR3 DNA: TGTGCCAGCAGCTGGGACGGAGCCTACGAGCAGTACTTC
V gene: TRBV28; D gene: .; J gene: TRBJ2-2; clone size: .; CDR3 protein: CASKRSTGELFF; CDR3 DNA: TGTGCCAGCAAACGCTCCACCGGGGAGCTGTTTTTT
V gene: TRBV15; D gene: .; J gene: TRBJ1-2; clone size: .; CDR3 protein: CATSRGLGDYGYTF; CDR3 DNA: TGTGCCACCAGCAGAGGACTGGGGGACTATGGCTACACCTTC
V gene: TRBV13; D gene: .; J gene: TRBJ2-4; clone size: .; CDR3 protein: CASSPAGAKNIQYF; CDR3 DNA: TGTGCCAGCAGCCCCGCGGGGGCCAAAAACATTCAGTACTTC
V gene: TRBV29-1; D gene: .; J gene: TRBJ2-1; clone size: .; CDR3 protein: CSVDGPSSYNEQFF; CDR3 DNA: TGCAGCGTTGACGGGCCCAGCTCCTACAATGAGCAGTTCTTC
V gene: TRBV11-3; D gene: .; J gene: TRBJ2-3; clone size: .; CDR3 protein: CASSFHTDTQYF; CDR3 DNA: TGTGCCAGCAGCTTCCACACAGATACGCAGTATTTT
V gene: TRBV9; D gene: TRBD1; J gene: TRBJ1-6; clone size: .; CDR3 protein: CASSEGTGVAGSPLHF; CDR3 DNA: TGTGCCAGCAGCGAGGGGACAGGGGTGGCTGGTTCACCCCTCCACTTT
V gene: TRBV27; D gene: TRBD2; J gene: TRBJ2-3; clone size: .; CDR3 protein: CASSLRGRAISTDTQYF; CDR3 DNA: TGTGCCAGCAGTTTAAGAGGGAGGGCCATTAGCACAGATACGCAGTATTTT